The rows below give T cell receptor beta chains drawn from one sample of a study of T cell repertoires and HLA-DP antigens. Their target antigens are unknown. Here immunoSEQ multiplex PCR was the method, and the copy in TCRdb shows in-frame clones only, minus some. In the table there are about 110,000 clones, 85% to 95% of which are singletons. Sequencing was carried out using CD4+ T cells from PBMCs. The receptors originated from a woman aged 18 to 35 in good health and CMV-seronegative. Both conserved end residues are part of each CDR3. The D gene is left open where the match is weak. Size is stated for part of the rows, as once, few or many counts, or as a class when the clone is expanded.

abundance,j_gene,v_gene,d_gene,CDR3aa,CDR3nt
.,TRBJ1-2,TRBV27,.,CASSRRFNYGYTF,TGTGCCAGCAGTCGGAGATTTAACTATGGCTACACCTTC
.,TRBJ1-4,TRBV7-8,TRBD1,CASSLAGQTNEKLFF,TGTGCCAGCAGCTTAGCGGGACAGACTAATGAAAAACTGTTTTTT
.,TRBJ2-1,TRBV9,.,CASSGGGASGYNEQFF,TGTGCCAGCAGCGGGGGGGGCGCTAGCGGCTACAATGAGCAGTTCTTC
.,TRBJ1-2,TRBV6-5,TRBD1,CASSEQGAGYTF,TGTGCCAGCAGTGAACAGGGGGCCGGCTACACCTTC
.,TRBJ2-4,TRBV4-1,TRBD2,CASSQVAGGIQYF,TGCGCCAGCAGCCAGGTAGCGGGGGGGATTCAGTACTTC
.,TRBJ1-2,TRBV28,.,CASSSPSTPWGLYGYTF,TGTGCCAGCAGTTCACCCAGCACCCCTTGGGGGCTCTATGGCTACACCTTC
once,TRBJ1-1,TRBV11-3,.,CASSSQAYSEAFF,TGTGCCAGCAGCTCTCAGGCTTACTCTGAAGCTTTCTTT
once,TRBJ2-1,TRBV10-3,TRBD2,CAIRTSGTDEQFF,TGTGCCATCAGGACTAGCGGGACCGATGAGCAGTTCTTC
.,TRBJ2-4,TRBV4-1,.,CASSQGSQEGLAKNIQYF,TGCGCCAGCAGCCAAGGATCCCAGGAAGGATTAGCCAAAAACATTCAGTACTTC
.,TRBJ1-2,TRBV28,.,CASWMAGRGYGYTF,TGTGCCAGCTGGATGGCAGGTCGGGGCTATGGCTACACCTTC
.,TRBJ1-3,TRBV5-1,TRBD1,CASSLRPGGEGNTIYF,TGCGCCAGCAGCCTCCGTCCAGGGGGCGAAGGAAACACCATATATTTT
.,TRBJ2-5,TRBV19,.,CASSISPTRRETQYF,TGTGCCAGTAGTATTTCCCCGACCCGACGAGAGACCCAGTACTTC
.,TRBJ2-2,TRBV27,.,CASSLRGAGTGELFF,TGTGCCAGCAGTTTGAGAGGGGCGGGCACCGGGGAGCTGTTTTTT
.,TRBJ2-7,TRBV30,TRBD2,CAWSEVFGLAGGPGSEQYF,TGTGCCTGGAGTGAGGTCTTCGGACTAGCGGGAGGGCCTGGCAGCGAGCAGTACTTC
few,TRBJ1-1,TRBV10-1,.,CASSSGTQAFF,TGCGCCAGCAGTTCCGGGACACAAGCTTTCTTT
.,TRBJ2-3,TRBV11-2,.,CASSVVVPDTQYF,TGTGCCAGCAGCGTTGTAGTCCCAGATACGCAGTATTTT
.,TRBJ2-7,TRBV5-6,.,CASSLRDTPYEQYF,TGTGCCAGCAGCCTGAGGGACACCCCCTACGAGCAGTACTTC
once,TRBJ1-5,TRBV10-3,TRBD1,CAISGGDQPQHF,TGTGCCATCTCAGGGGGCGATCAGCCCCAGCATTTT
.,TRBJ1-1,TRBV4-1,TRBD1,CASSQRDRGNTEAFF,TGCGCCAGCAGCCAGAGAGACAGGGGGAACACTGAAGCTTTCTTT
.,TRBJ2-3,TRBV18,.,CASSPGQPDTQYF,TGTGCCAGCTCACCGGGACAACCAGATACGCAGTATTTT
.,TRBJ2-1,TRBV5-4,TRBD2,CASSLGGGGVGYNEQFF,TGTGCCAGCAGCTTGGGGGGCGGGGGAGTCGGATACAATGAGCAGTTCTTC
.,TRBJ1-2,TRBV2,.,CASSGTYLNYGYTF,TGTGCCAGCAGCGGGACTTACCTTAACTATGGCTACACCTTC
.,TRBJ1-6,TRBV9,.,CASSVGGVSPLHF,TGTGCCAGCAGCGTAGGAGGGGTCTCACCCCTCCACTTT
.,TRBJ2-1,TRBV29-1,.,CSVDRFGSYNEQFF,TGCAGCGTTGACCGGTTCGGCTCCTACAATGAGCAGTTCTTC
.,TRBJ1-4,TRBV7-2,TRBD1,CASSDPTGGHEKLFF,TGTGCCAGCAGCGACCCGACAGGGGGCCATGAAAAACTGTTTTTT
.,TRBJ1-2,TRBV19,.,CASSRREYGYTF,TGTGCCAGTAGTCGTCGTGAATACGGCTACACCTTC
few,TRBJ2-6,TRBV29-1,TRBD2,CSATSSGANVLTF,TGCAGCGCGACTAGCTCCGGGGCCAACGTCCTGACTTTC
.,TRBJ1-2,TRBV19,TRBD1,CASSSDRGIYGYTF,TGTGCCAGTAGCAGTGACAGGGGGATTTATGGCTACACCTTC
.,TRBJ1-1,TRBV7-3,TRBD1,CASSLEGAVEAFF,TGTGCCAGCAGCTTAGAGGGGGCCGTTGAAGCTTTCTTT
.,TRBJ2-7,TRBV7-6,TRBD2,CASSFSLAGAIGYEQYF,TGTGCCAGCAGCTTTTCGTTAGCGGGAGCGATCGGTTACGAGCAGTACTTC
once,TRBJ1-2,TRBV19,.,CASRNLGGYTF,TGTGCCAGTAGAAATTTGGGGGGCTACACCTTC
.,TRBJ1-2,TRBV13,.,CASSPTAGNGYTF,TGTGCCAGCAGCCCGACTGCCGGGAATGGCTACACCTTC
.,TRBJ1-3,TRBV28,.,CASSLGGAGGNTIYF,TGTGCCAGCAGTTTAGGGGGGGCCGGTGGAAACACCATATATTTT
.,TRBJ1-2,TRBV6-1,.,CASSEVDGLDGYTF,TGTGCCAGCAGTGAAGTGGACGGTCTGGATGGCTACACCTTC
.,TRBJ2-1,TRBV5-4,TRBD2,CASSSLAGGNNEQFF,TGTGCCAGCAGTTCACTAGCGGGAGGGAACAATGAGCAGTTCTTC
once,TRBJ1-5,TRBV5-4,.,CASSLDKGRHQPQHF,TGTGCCAGCAGCTTGGATAAGGGACGACATCAGCCCCAGCATTTT
once,TRBJ2-6,TRBV29-1,.,CSAKQSSGANVLTF,TGCAGCGCAAAACAGAGCTCTGGGGCCAACGTCCTGACTTTC
.,TRBJ1-3,TRBV19,.,CASSIISGAGNTIYF,TGTGCCAGTAGTATTATTTCGGGGGCTGGAAACACCATATATTTT